This passage covers 32 T cell receptor beta chains from one sample sequenced in a study of T cell clonotyping in hematopoietic cell transplantation. The method was immunoSEQ multiplex PCR; TCRdb's version includes in-frame clones alone and lacks a portion of them. The sample includes some 8,700 clones, 81% of them seen just once. This specimen was peripheral blood mononuclear cells, taken 180 days after allogeneic stem cell transplant. The receptor source for this set is a female patient in her 50s who had an allogeneic stem cell transplant from an unrelated donor, so the T cells may come from the graft donor. Some clones in this sample may be carry-over from other donors' samples.

This chain joins TRBV9 and TRBJ1-4, with unresolved D. Trimming stripped 4 bases from V and 4 bases from J, with 8 bases between. Germline V CDR1 and CDR2: SGDLS, YYNGEE. CDR3 length equals 13 residues. In DNA form, the CDR3 reads TGTGCCAGCAGCTCCCGGGATAATGAAAAACTGTTTTTT. Its protein is CASSSRDNEKLFF. Full variable domain (missing parts from reference TRBV9 and TRBJ1-4): DSGVTQTPKHLITATGQRVTLRCSPRSGDLSVYWYQQSLDQGLQFLIQYYNGEERAKGNILERFSAQQFPDLHSELNLSSLELGDSALYFCASSSRDNEKLFFGSGTQLSVL.

The rearrangement uses TRBV6-6 and TRBJ1-2; D is ambiguous. Germline V gene lookup returns CDR1 MNHNY and CDR2 SVGAGI (reference sequence). V lost 3 bases and J lost 1, with 6 bases in between. This CDR3 comprises 13 residues. Written as DNA, the CDR3 is TGTGCCAGCAGTTATCCGAGTAACTATGGCTACACCTTC. Translated: CASSYPSNYGYTF.

The chain carries TRBV9 and TRBJ1-1; 7 bases agree with TRBD1. In germline, CDR1 is SGDLS, CDR2 YYNGEE. The CDR3 runs 15 residues. V lost 4 bases, J lost 7 bases, and 13 bases stayed unmatched. CDR3 in DNA: TGTGCCAGCAGCCCGGGCGGACAGGCCTCTGATGAAGCTTTCTTT. It encodes CASSPGGQASDEAFF.

The chain employs TRBV6-5 and TRBJ2-3; 7 nucleotides agree with TRBD1. Germline values: CDR1 MNHEY, CDR2 SVGAGI. V lost 10 bases and J lost 1; bases outside the gene matches: 8. The CDR3 covers 14 residues. CDR3 DNA: TGTGCCACCGCCTCCGGACAGGGCACAGATACGCAGTATTTT. Translation gives CATASGQGTDTQYF.

The chain links TRBV6-5 to TRBJ2-4, with D unresolved. Between the trimmed V and J ends, which lost 8 bases and 6 bases, there was a span of 8 bases. This CDR3 contains 11 residues. Germline V gene lookup returns CDR1 MNHEY and CDR2 SVGAGI. The chain's CDR3 is CASASGNIQYF. The CDR3 bases are TGTGCCAGCGCCTCGGGAAACATTCAGTACTTC.

In this sample, this clone turned up once. This chain uses TRBV5-1 with TRBJ2-7, with 7 bases lining up with TRBD2. This CDR3 is 15 amino acids long. The trim removed 0 bases at V and 1 base at J, leaving 4 bases unmatched. Germline CDR1 is SGHRS and CDR2 is YFSETQ. This CDR3 is CASSLEPGGSYEQYF. CDR3 sequence (DNA): TGCGCCAGCAGCTTGGAACCGGGGGGATCCTACGAGCAGTACTTC.

The V and J genes are TRBV14 and TRBJ1-1, with 9 bases lining up with TRBD1. This CDR3 spans 17 amino acids. The ends lost 3 bases at V and 4 bases at J; junction bases unmatched: 12. Per the germline V gene, CDR1 is SGHDN and CDR2 is FVKESK. CDR3 region: CASSHLTGGMGSTEAFF. The CDR3 nucleotides are TGTGCCAGCAGCCATCTGACAGGGGGAATGGGAAGCACTGAAGCTTTCTTT.

The V call is TRBV28, the J call TRBJ1-2; D unclear. The germline V and J ends were trimmed by 8 bases and 3 bases, with 13 bases remaining between them. This CDR3 region has 13 residues. Germline values: CDR1 MDHEN, CDR2 SYDVKM. The CDR3 reads CASYPRGDYGYTF. CDR3 nucleotides: TGTGCCAGCTACCCGCGTGGGGACTATGGCTACACCTTC.

The chain employs TRBV25-1 and TRBJ2-5; no definite D call. The DNA end is a closer match to TRBJ2-7, so the J assignment may be wrong. Germline V gene sequence: CDR1 MGHDK, CDR2 SYGVNS. The length of the CDR3 is 14 residues. This CDR3 reads CASSEYGKGYEQYF. CDR3 DNA sequence: TGTGCCAGCAGTGAATATGGGAAAGGGTACGAGCAGTACTTC.

The rearrangement uses TRBV7-3 and TRBJ1-4, with D uncertain. Per the germline V gene, CDR1 is SGHTA and CDR2 is FQGTGA. The CDR3 sequence is 13 residues long. V gave up 5 bases and J gave up 8 bases, with 12 bases separating them. CDR3 in DNA: TGTGCCAGCAGCCGCGGACCAGGAGAAAAACTGTTTTTT. This encodes CASSRGPGEKLFF.

This clone was seen a few times. V gene TRBV6-6 combines with J gene TRBJ1-4, with D possibly TRBD1 on 5 matching bases. Trimming removed 2 bases from V and 8 bases from J, with 12 bases in between. Germline CDR1 reads MNHNY; CDR2 reads SVGAGI (reference sequence). The CDR3 has 14 amino acids. The CDR3: CASSYGTTGEKLFF. The CDR3 DNA is TGTGCCAGCAGTTACGGGACGACCGGGGAAAAACTGTTTTTT.

V usage is TRBV25-1 and J usage is TRBJ1-2, with 10 bases matching TRBD1. J gave up 3 bases and V 7 bases, and 8 bases lay outside the gene matches. Germline lookup yields CDR1 MGHDK and CDR2 SYGVNS. This CDR3 comprises 15 residues. CDR3 nucleotides: TGTGCCAGCAACGACCCGGGACAGGGGCACTATGGCTACACCTTC. Translating gives CASNDPGQGHYGYTF.

The genes are TRBV29-1 and TRBJ1-2; D uncertain. Trimming took 8 bases from V and 8 from J, leaving 18 bases between them. Per germline, CDR1 SQVTM and CDR2 ANQGSEA. This CDR3 has 12 residues. The CDR3 DNA follows: TGCAGCTCACGAGCGGCGGGTAAGGGCTACACCTTC. Protein: CSSRAAGKGYTF.

The rearrangement uses TRBV2 and TRBJ2-3; 8 nucleotides align to TRBD2. Germline lookup yields CDR1 SNHLY and CDR2 FYNNEI. The ends lost 6 bases at V and 1 base at J; junction bases unmatched: 12. This CDR3 contains 17 residues. CDR3 loop: CASRATSTRGGTDTQYF. The CDR3 DNA reads as TGTGCCAGCAGAGCCACCTCCACGCGGGGGGGCACAGATACGCAGTATTTT.

The genes are TRBV25-1 and TRBJ2-7; no firm D call. Trimming removed 4 bases at V and 3 bases at J, with 10 bases between. Germline V gives CDR1 MGHDK, CDR2 SYGVNS. The CDR3 runs 13 residues. This CDR3 reads CASSAGYFYEQYF. CDR3 DNA: TGTGCCAGCAGTGCAGGATATTTCTACGAGCAGTACTTC.

This chain uses TRBV10-3 with TRBJ1-2, with a possible D match to TRBD1 (5 bases). This CDR3 comprises 12 residues. Trimming cost V 3 bases and J 7 bases, with 9 bases left between them. The germline CDR1 and CDR2 sequences are ENHRY and SYGVKD. CDR3 sequence reads: CAISDQGIGYTF. The CDR3 DNA sequence: TGTGCCATCAGTGACCAGGGTATTGGCTACACCTTC.

CDR3 in DNA: TGTGCCAGCAGTGAAACTAGCGGGAGAGCAGATACGCAGTATTTT. As protein: CASSETSGRADTQYF. The J gene is TRBJ2-3, the V gene TRBV2; TRBD2 matches at 11 bases. The CDR3 loop spans 15 amino acids. The V gene end was trimmed by 2 bases and the J gene end by 4 bases; junction bases not matched to a gene: 2. Germline assignment: CDR1 SNHLY and CDR2 FYNNEI.

The chain is built from TRBV29-1 and TRBJ1-1; tentatively, D is TRBD1 (5 bases). In germline, CDR1 is SQVTM, CDR2 ANQGSEA. The V end was cut by 7 bases, the J end by 4 bases, with 16 bases between. The CDR3 extends over 13 amino acids. Here the CDR3 DNA reads TGCAGCGGCACCTCACAGGAGTTCACTGAAGCTTTCTTT. Translating gives CSGTSQEFTEAFF.

The V and J genes are TRBV10-3 and TRBJ1-2; D gene uncertain. The CDR3 totals 15 residues. V lost 3 bases, J lost 2 bases, and 13 bases lay in between. Looked up from germline, CDR1 is ENHRY and CDR2 is SYGVKD. The CDR3 reads CAISDGSSSNYGYTF. The CDR3 DNA follows: TGTGCCATCAGTGATGGTTCTAGCTCCAACTATGGCTACACCTTC.

The V gene is TRBV29-1, the J gene TRBJ1-2; D is ambiguous. Germline values: CDR1 SQVTM, CDR2 ANQGSEA. CDR3 length equals 14 residues. The ends were cut back, 0 bases at V and 4 bases at J, with 12 bases in the middle. CDR3 DNA sequence: TGCAGCGTTGAAGATCGAGGTCAGGTCTATGGCTACACCTTC. The encoded protein is CSVEDRGQVYGYTF. The full variable domain, in which reference TRBV29-1 and TRBJ1-2 provide the parts outside the CDR3, is SAVISQKPSRDICQRGTSLTIQCQVDSQVTMMFWYRQQPGQSLTLIATANQGSEATYESGFVIDKFPISRPNLTFSTLTVSNMSPEDSSIYLCSVEDRGQVYGYTFGSGTRLTVV.

The chain combines TRBV28 with TRBJ1-1, with D uncertain. V was cut by 7 bases and J by 4 bases, with 10 bases left in between. This CDR3 has 12 residues. Germline CDR1 reads MDHEN; CDR2 reads SYDVKM. The CDR3 sequence is CASMKLTTEAFF. CDR3 DNA sequence: TGTGCCAGCATGAAGTTGACCACTGAAGCTTTCTTT.

The J gene is TRBJ2-7, the V gene TRBV6-6, with D unresolved. Germline values: CDR1 MNHNY, CDR2 SVGAGI (reference sequence). V dropped 6 bases and J dropped 3 bases, with 9 bases sitting between them. The CDR3 is 12 amino acids. CDR3 coding DNA: TGTGCCAGCAGATGGGGTAACTACGAGCAGTACTTC. It translates to CASRWGNYEQYF.

V is TRBV5-4 and J is TRBJ2-7, with 8 bases fitting TRBD2. Germline CDR1 is SGHNT and CDR2 is YYREEE (reference sequence). The V gene end was trimmed by 4 bases and the J gene end by 2 bases; junction bases not matched to a gene: 8. The CDR3 is 15 amino acids. CDR3 region: CASSPREGGTYEQYF. CDR3 coding DNA: TGTGCCAGCAGCCCCCGGGAGGGTGGGACCTACGAGCAGTACTTC.

The V call is TRBV7-9, the J call TRBJ2-3; D perhaps matches TRBD1 (6 bases). CDR1 SEHNR and CDR2 FQNEAQ come from the germline V gene (reference sequence). Trimming cost V 5 bases and J 0 bases, with 12 bases left between them. The CDR3 is made up of 15 amino acids. In DNA, the CDR3 is TGTGCCAGCAGCCTACAGGGACCTAGCACAGATACGCAGTATTTT. Protein product: CASSLQGPSTDTQYF.

This clone came up once. The rearrangement joins TRBV27 to TRBJ2-7; 9 nucleotides match TRBD2. Germline V gives CDR1 MNHEY, CDR2 SMNVEV (reference sequence). The V gene end was trimmed by 5 bases and the J gene end by 5 bases; junction bases not matched to a gene: 10. The CDR3 spans 15 residues. The CDR3 region is CASSTIAGERHEQYF. DNA for the CDR3: TGTGCCAGCAGTACGATAGCGGGAGAAAGGCACGAGCAGTACTTC.

The chain combines TRBV5-6 with TRBJ1-5; D is unresolved. The CDR3 sequence is 16 residues long. CDR1 is SGHDT and CDR2 is YYEEEE in the germline V gene. V was cut by 0 bases and J by 2 bases, with 12 bases left in between. The CDR3 bases are TGTGCCAGCAGCTTGGGGGGAGGCGGGGGCAATCAGCCCCAGCATTTT. This sequence encodes CASSLGGGGGNQPQHF. Full variable domain (remainder filled in from reference TRBV5-6 and TRBJ1-5): DAGVTQSPTHLIKTRGQQVTLRCSPKSGHDTVSWYQQALGQGPQFIFQYYEEEERQRGNFPDRFSGHQFPNYSSELNVNALLLGDSALYLCASSLGGGGGNQPQHFGDGTRLSIL.

The CDR3, as DNA: TGCGCCAGCAGCCAAGGAGGACAGGGGGCCAAAAACATTCAGTACTTC. Its translation: CASSQGGQGAKNIQYF. The V call is TRBV4-1, the J call TRBJ2-4, with 9 bases that match TRBD1. CDR1 and CDR2 (germline): MGHRA, YSYEKL. The CDR3 covers 16 residues. With V trimmed by 1 base and J by 1 base, 2 bases remained unmatched.

V and J are TRBV25-1 and TRBJ1-1; possibly TRBD1 for D (6 bases). Germline-derived CDR1 and CDR2 are MGHDK and SYGVNS. V was shortened by 1 base and J by 1 base, with 13 bases between the two germline ends. The CDR3 runs 16 residues. The CDR3 sequence is CASSEWGGSTNTEAFF. CDR3 DNA: TGTGCCAGCAGTGAATGGGGGGGCAGTACGAACACTGAAGCTTTCTTT.

The chain employs TRBV6-1 and TRBJ1-2, with TRBD1 matching over 8 bases. After removal of 2 bases from V and 4 bases from J, the junction contained 12 bases not matched to a gene. Germline V lookup: CDR1 MNHNS, CDR2 SASEGT. There are 17 residues in the CDR3. CDR3 residues: CASSEWFLGQDLYGYTF. CDR3 DNA sequence: TGTGCCAGCAGTGAATGGTTTTTGGGACAGGACCTCTATGGCTACACCTTC.

This chain connects TRBV19 to TRBJ2-7, with no clear D. The CDR3 loop spans 13 amino acids. Germline CDR1 is LNHDA and CDR2 is SQIVND (reference sequence). Trimming left V 6 bases short and J 3 bases short, with 12 bases between. The CDR3 nucleotides are TGTGCCAGTAGCCTTGCGTTGGACTACGAGCAGTACTTC. It translates to CASSLALDYEQYF.

This chain links TRBV25-1 with TRBJ1-1; 7 nucleotides agree with TRBD1. Trimming took 0 bases from V and 5 from J; bases not matched to a gene: 9. The germline V gene has CDR1 MGHDK and CDR2 SYGVNS. The CDR3 has 16 residues. CDR3: CASSEYPLGQVTEAFF. CDR3 DNA: TGTGCCAGCAGTGAATATCCCCTTGGACAGGTGACTGAAGCTTTCTTT.

The chain combines TRBV19 with TRBJ2-2; D remains ambiguous. CDR1 and CDR2 from the germline V gene are LNHDA and SQIVND (reference sequence). The V end lost 8 bases, the J end lost 8 bases, and 12 bases lay between the germline ends. The CDR3 is 12 residues long. As DNA, the CDR3 is TGTGCCAGTGGGGAACGCTTGGGGGAGCTGTTTTTT. This encodes CASGERLGELFF.